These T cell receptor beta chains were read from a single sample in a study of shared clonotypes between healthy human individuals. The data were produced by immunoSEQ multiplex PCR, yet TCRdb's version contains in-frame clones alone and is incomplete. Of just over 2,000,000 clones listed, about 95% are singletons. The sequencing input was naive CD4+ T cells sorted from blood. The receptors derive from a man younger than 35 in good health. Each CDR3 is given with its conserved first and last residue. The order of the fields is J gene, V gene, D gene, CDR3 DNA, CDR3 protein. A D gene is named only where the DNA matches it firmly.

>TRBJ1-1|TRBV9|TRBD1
TGTGCCAGCAGCCGAGGACAGGGGGCGGGCACTGAAGCTTTCTTT
CASSRGQGAGTEAFF
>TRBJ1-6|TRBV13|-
TGTGCCAGCAGCTCCTTGGGACCCCTCCACTTT
CASSSLGPLHF
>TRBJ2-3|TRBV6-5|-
TGTGCCAGCAAGTTGGGGAGCGGCACAGATACGCAGTATTTT
CASKLGSGTDTQYF
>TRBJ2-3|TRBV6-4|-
TGTGCCAGCAGTGGCAACCACGGGACATTGGATACGCAGTATTTT
CASSGNHGTLDTQYF
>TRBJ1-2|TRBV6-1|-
TGTGCCAGCAGTGAAGCGCTTCGAAAGGGAGCCAACTATGGCTACACCTTC
CASSEALRKGANYGYTF
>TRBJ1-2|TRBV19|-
TGTGCCAGTAGTATAGATTCGGACAGAGATGGCTACACCTTC
CASSIDSDRDGYTF
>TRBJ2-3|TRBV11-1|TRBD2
TGTGCCAGCAGCCCCCTGAGCGGGGGAGCAGATACGCAGTATTTT
CASSPLSGGADTQYF
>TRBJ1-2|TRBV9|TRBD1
TGTGCCAGCAGCGTTTCCGGGACAGGGATTTCTGGCTACACCTTC
CASSVSGTGISGYTF
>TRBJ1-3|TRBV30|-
TGTGCCTGGAGTGAAGGGCCCGGAAACACCATATATTTT
CAWSEGPGNTIYF
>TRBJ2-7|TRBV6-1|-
TGTGCCAGCATCGCCGTGGGCAGGACGGGGGAGCAGTACTTC
CASIAVGRTGEQYF
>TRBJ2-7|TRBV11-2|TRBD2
TGTGCCAGCAGCGCTCTAGCGGGAGGCACCTACGAGCAGTACTTC
CASSALAGGTYEQYF
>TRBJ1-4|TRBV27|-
TGTGCCAGCAGTTTCTTGCGCAGGGAAGAAAAACTGTTTTTT
CASSFLRREEKLFF
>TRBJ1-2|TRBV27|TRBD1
TGTGCCAGCAGTTTCGGTGCGAGAGGGGGCGACTATGGCTACACCTTC
CASSFGARGGDYGYTF
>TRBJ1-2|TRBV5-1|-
TGCGCCAGCAGCTTCACCTCCGGCAATTATGGCTACACCTTC
CASSFTSGNYGYTF
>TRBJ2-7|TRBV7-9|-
TGTGCCAGCAGCCAGGACTTGCCACACTACGAGCAGTACTTC
CASSQDLPHYEQYF
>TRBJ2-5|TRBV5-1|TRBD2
TGCGCCAGCAGCTCCTCGACTAGCGGGCCAAGCCAAGAGACCCAGTACTTC
CASSSSTSGPSQETQYF
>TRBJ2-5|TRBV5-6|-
TGTGCCAGCCAACAGTGGCACCAAGAGACCCAGTACTTC
CASQQWHQETQYF
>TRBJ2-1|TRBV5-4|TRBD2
TGTGCCAGCAGCTCGGGACTAGCGGTCGATGAGCAGTTCTTC
CASSSGLAVDEQFF
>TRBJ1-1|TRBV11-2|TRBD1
TGTGCCAGCAGCCCGACAGGGGTAGGGTCTGAAGCTTTCTTT
CASSPTGVGSEAFF
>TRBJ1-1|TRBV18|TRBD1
TGTGCCAGCTCACCACCGACAGGACAGGGGACCACTGAAGCTTTCTTT
CASSPPTGQGTTEAFF